This T cell receptor beta chain stems from a study of control samples from healthy donors and cancer patients. Profiled with immunoSEQ multiplex PCR; TCRdb holds only in-frame clones, not every one. The sample yields around 71,000 clones, 70% to 90% seen once. This CDR3 has 15 amino acids. Germline CDR1 is MNHEY and CDR2 is SMNVEV (reference sequence). Trimming took off 1 base at V and 4 bases at J, with 12 bases between the two ends. The chain employs TRBV27 and TRBJ2-3; D is possibly TRBD2 (7 bases). Sequencing was carried out using PBMCs. This receptor was taken from a woman between 50 and 59 years old with head and neck cancer. Written as DNA, the CDR3 is TGTGCCAGCAGTTTATGGGGGGGCCGTGCAGATACGCAGTATTTT. Translated, it gives CASSLWGGRADTQYF.